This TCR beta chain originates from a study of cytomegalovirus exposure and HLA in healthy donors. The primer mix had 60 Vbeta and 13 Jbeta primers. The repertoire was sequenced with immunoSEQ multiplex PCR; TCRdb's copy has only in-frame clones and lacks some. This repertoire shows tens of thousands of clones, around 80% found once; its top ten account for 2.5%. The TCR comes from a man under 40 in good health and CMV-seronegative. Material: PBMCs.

In nucleotides, the CDR3 is TGTGCCAGCAGCCCCCGTGCTCCGGGGAAAAACATTCAGTACTTC. Translated, it gives CASSPRAPGKNIQYF. J is TRBJ2-4 and V is TRBV7-2, with a possible D match to TRBD2 (5 bases). Germline V CDR1 and CDR2: SGHTA, FQGNSA. V gave up 5 bases and J gave up 4 bases, with 15 bases separating them. The CDR3 runs 15 residues.